Reported below is one T cell receptor beta chain. An end of the junction differs from the germline gene, which may be a read error. The record originates from a study of blood T cells in healthy people across ages. Germline CDR1 DFQATT, CDR2 SNEGSKA (reference sequence). There are 14 residues in the CDR3. A second PCR, run for roughly 6 to 11 cycles, used a sample-barcoded 5' primer plus a J-beta primer mix. From the 5' RACE reads, TCRdb called clonotypes with MiXCR, one entry per CDR3 protein. The sample lists around 1.5 million distinct CDR3 sequences, roughly 59% occurring once. The sequencing sample was made of blood. The TCR originated in a man aged 18 to 29 in good health. This chain uses TRBV20-1 with TRBJ1-2; tentatively, D is TRBD1 (5 bases). The chain's CDR3 is CSARVTGTNYGYNF. DNA of the CDR3: TGCAGTGCTAGGGTGACCGGGACTAACTATGGCTACAACTTC.